The rows below give T cell receptor beta chains drawn from one sample of a study of blood T cell repertoires in COVID-19. Assay: immunoSEQ multiplex PCR; the TCRdb copy retains only in-frame clones and omits some. The table lists approximately 66,000 clones, approximately 90% of them singletons. The sequenced sample was peripheral blood. The source of these receptors is a human donor with active COVID-19. The donor label of this sample is uncertain. Each CDR3 is given with its conserved first and last residue. The D gene is left open where the match is weak. Not all rows give a size; the values are once, few, many and, for expanded clones, a class.

V gene,clone size,J gene,D gene,CDR3 protein,CDR3 DNA
TRBV4-2,NA,TRBJ2-3,NA,CASSQEWGDSTDTQYF,TGTGCCAGCAGCCAAGAGTGGGGCGACTCCACAGATACGCAGTATTTT
TRBV4-3,NA,TRBJ1-5,TRBD1,CASSQDVGQGAGNQPQHF,TGCGCCAGCAGCCAAGATGTGGGACAGGGGGCTGGCAACCAGCCCCAGCATTTT
TRBV6-5,NA,TRBJ1-1,NA,CAGGASNTEAFF,TGTGCCGGCGGGGCTTCGAACACTGAAGCTTTCTTT
TRBV28,NA,TRBJ1-1,NA,CATRRGNTEAFF,TGTGCCACAAGGCGCGGGAACACTGAAGCTTTCTTT
TRBV27,NA,TRBJ2-7,TRBD1,CASRMTGGYEQYF,TGTGCCAGCAGGATGACAGGGGGCTACGAGCAGTACTTC
TRBV19,NA,TRBJ2-3,NA,CASSIGEDTQYF,TGTGCCAGTAGTATAGGAGAAGATACGCAGTATTTT
TRBV20-1,NA,TRBJ1-1,NA,CSASGKAEAFF,TGCAGTGCTAGCGGGAAGGCTGAAGCTTTCTTT
TRBV7-9,NA,TRBJ2-3,TRBD2,CASSLSSGAGGLGDTQYF,TGTGCCAGCAGCTTATCGTCAGGAGCGGGGGGGCTTGGAGATACGCAGTATTTT
TRBV2,few,TRBJ2-7,TRBD1,CASSRDSYEQYF,TGTGCCAGCAGTAGGGACAGCTACGAGCAGTACTTC
TRBV19,NA,TRBJ1-5,NA,CASSTSRARNQPQHF,TGTGCCAGTAGTACAAGCAGGGCCCGCAATCAGCCCCAGCATTTT
TRBV2,NA,TRBJ2-3,TRBD1,CASTRGRGDTQYF,TGTGCCAGCACCAGGGGGCGCGGGGATACGCAGTATTTT
TRBV4-1,few,TRBJ1-1,TRBD1,CASSDKGRGWPEAFF,TGCGCCAGCAGCGATAAGGGCAGGGGGTGGCCTGAAGCTTTCTTT
TRBV18,NA,TRBJ2-5,TRBD2,CASSPRGLAGGQETQYF,TGTGCCAGCTCACCTCGGGGACTAGCGGGGGGACAAGAGACCCAGTACTTC
TRBV11-3,NA,TRBJ2-7,NA,CASSRDNSYEQYF,TGTGCCAGCAGCCGGGACAACTCCTACGAGCAGTACTTC
TRBV12-3/TRBV12-4,once,TRBJ2-1,NA,CASSLLNEQFF,TGTGCCAGCAGCCTCCTAAATGAGCAGTTCTTC
TRBV6-1,NA,TRBJ2-1,NA,CASSDSDYKNEQFF,TGTGCCAGCAGTGATTCGGACTATAAGAATGAGCAGTTCTTC
TRBV6-1,NA,TRBJ2-1,TRBD2,CASSERSGGYNEQFF,TGTGCCAGCAGTGAGAGGAGCGGGGGATACAATGAGCAGTTCTTC
TRBV9,NA,TRBJ2-1,TRBD1,CASSAGGDNNEQFF,TGTGCCAGCAGCGCAGGGGGCGATAACAATGAGCAGTTCTTC
TRBV2,NA,TRBJ2-3,NA,CASSELLRGQSQYF,TGTGCCAGCAGTGAACTGTTAAGGGGCCAATCGCAGTATTTT
TRBV25-1,NA,TRBJ2-5,TRBD1,CASSEYETGYQETQYF,TGTGCCAGCAGTGAATATGAGACAGGGTACCAAGAGACCCAGTACTTC
TRBV6-2/TRBV6-3,NA,TRBJ2-3,NA,CASSIASGTDTQYF,TGTGCCAGCAGTATAGCTAGCGGCACAGATACGCAGTATTTT
TRBV9,NA,TRBJ2-3,NA,CASSVAANTDTQYF,TGTGCCAGCAGCGTAGCAGCGAACACAGATACGCAGTATTTT
TRBV9,NA,TRBJ2-2,NA,CASSVGPAIPTGELFF,TGTGCCAGCAGCGTAGGACCAGCGATTCCCACCGGGGAGCTGTTTTTT
TRBV9,NA,TRBJ2-7,TRBD2,CASSVGTTGEQYF,TGTGCCAGCAGCGTGGGGACTACGGGGGAGCAGTACTTC
TRBV7-2,NA,TRBJ2-1,TRBD1,CASSLGQGGYNEQFF,TGTGCCAGCAGCCTGGGACAGGGAGGCTACAATGAGCAGTTCTTC
TRBV27,NA,TRBJ1-1,NA,CASSPSQGLAFF,TGTGCCAGCAGTCCTTCTCAGGGATTAGCTTTCTTT
TRBV27,NA,TRBJ2-7,NA,CASSLQGPYEQYF,TGTGCCAGCAGTTTGCAGGGGCCCTACGAGCAGTACTTC
TRBV11-1,NA,TRBJ1-3,NA,CASSLTRGSGNTIYF,TGTGCCAGCAGCTTAACCAGGGGATCTGGAAACACCATATATTTT
TRBV28,NA,TRBJ2-7,NA,CASSSGYEQYF,TGTGCCAGCAGTTCCGGCTACGAGCAGTACTTC